This T cell receptor (beta chain) was sequenced for a study of shared clonotypes between healthy human individuals. Study results and caveats: Exclusively blood specimens were collected; tissue repertoires likely differ. The small donor group covered limited genetic and exposure diversity. Naive subsets, compared against memory subsets, generally had larger estimated richness values. A handful of donors shared approximately 5% of their naive CD4 clonotypes.

Only CD45RO-negative cells positively selected for CCR7 counted as naive CD8 cells, so terminally differentiated effector memory CD45RA+ cells were excluded. Assay: immunoSEQ multiplex PCR; the TCRdb copy retains only in-frame clones and omits some. The sample has 2 million to 2.5 million clones, 93% seen once. This CDR3 is 13 amino acids long. V lost 6 bases to trimming and J lost 4 bases, with 12 bases between them. Germline lookup yields CDR1 MNHEY and CDR2 SMNVEV (reference sequence). To note about this clone: The antigen is not known.

This clonotype was sampled from a man aged 18-30 years in good health. Some clones in this sample may be carry-over from other donors' samples. The gene calls are TRBV27 and TRBJ1-1; D is uncertain. Sequenced: naive CD8+ T cells from PBMCs. The CDR3 DNA reads TGTGCCAGCAGCCTTGGTCTATTCACTGAAGCTTTCTTT. It codes for CASSLGLFTEAFF.